The entry below describes one T cell receptor beta chain. The sample belongs to a study of naive and memory T cell subsets. An equimolar mix of two oligonucleotides served as the beta constant-region primer for TRBC1 and TRBC2. Four rounds of PCR amplified the ligated cDNA using nested alpha and beta constant-region primers plus SP2. From the UMI-ligation and nested PCR reads, TCRdb called clonotypes with MiXCR, one entry per CDR3 protein. The sample lists 95,000 to 150,000 distinct CDR3 sequences, roughly 36% occurring once. This clonotype was sampled from a human donor in good health. Specimen: central memory CD4+ T cells from blood.

This chain's CDR3 is CASSSGGYEQYF. The CDR3, as DNA: TGTGCCAGCTCTTCGGGGGGGTACGAGCAGTACTTC. This chain links TRBV28 with TRBJ2-7; 8 positions match TRBD2. Losses at the gene ends were 8 bases for V and 4 bases for J; bases not matched to a gene: 4. The CDR3 sequence is 12 residues long. Germline V CDR1 and CDR2: MDHEN, SYDVKM.